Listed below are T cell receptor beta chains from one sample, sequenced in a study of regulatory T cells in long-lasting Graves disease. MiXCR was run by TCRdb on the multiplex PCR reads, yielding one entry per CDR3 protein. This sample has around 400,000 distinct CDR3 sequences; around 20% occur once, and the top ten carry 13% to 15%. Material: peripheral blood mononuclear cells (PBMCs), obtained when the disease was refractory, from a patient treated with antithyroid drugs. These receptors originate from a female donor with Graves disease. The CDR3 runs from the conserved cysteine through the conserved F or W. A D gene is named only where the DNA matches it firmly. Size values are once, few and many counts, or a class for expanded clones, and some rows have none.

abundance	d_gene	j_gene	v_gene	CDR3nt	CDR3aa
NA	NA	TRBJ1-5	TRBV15	TGTGCCACCAGCAGTAGGGAATCAGGGCCCCAGCATTTT	CATSSRESGPQHF
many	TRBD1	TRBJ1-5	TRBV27	TGTGCCAGTAGACAGGGAGGAGGTTACGCGAATCAGCCCCAGCATTTT	CASRQGGGYANQPQHF
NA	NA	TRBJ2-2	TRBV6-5	TGTGCCAGCAGTTTATCCCGACCGGCCACCGGGGAGCTGTTTTTT	CASSLSRPATGELFF
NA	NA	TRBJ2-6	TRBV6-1	TGTGCCAGCAATCAGGGTTTGGGTGGGGCCAACGTCCTGACTTTC	CASNQGLGGANVLTF
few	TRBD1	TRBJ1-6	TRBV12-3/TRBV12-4	TGTGCCAGCAGTTACGGATCCGGACAGGGGAGAAATTCACCCCTCCACTTT	CASSYGSGQGRNSPLHF
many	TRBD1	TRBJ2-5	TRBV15	TGTGCCACCAGACGAAATCGGGACAGGGAGAAAGAGACCCAGTACTTC	CATRRNRDREKETQYF
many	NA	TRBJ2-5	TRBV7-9	TGTGCCAGCAGCCTCCGGGGGACCCAAGAGACCCAGTACTTC	CASSLRGTQETQYF
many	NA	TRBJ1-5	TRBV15	TGTGCCACCGCTAGACAGCGCAATCAGCCCCAGCATTTT	CATARQRNQPQHF
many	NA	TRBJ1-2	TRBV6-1	TGTGCCAGCAGTGAAGGAGTAAGGTCCACCTTC	CASSEGVRSTF
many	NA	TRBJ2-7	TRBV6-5	TGTGCCAGCAGTTCCCCCGGGGTCTCCTACGAGCAGTACTTC	CASSSPGVSYEQYF
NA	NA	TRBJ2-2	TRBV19	TGTGCCACCAGAAGAGGGTCCGGGGAGCTGTTTTTT	CATRRGSGELFF
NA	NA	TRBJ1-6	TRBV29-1	TGCAGCGTCCTGGACGGATTCGGGTCACCCCTCCACTTT	CSVLDGFGSPLHF
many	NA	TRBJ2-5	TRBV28	TGTGCCAGCAGTTTAGCCTCTATGAACCTTCAAGAGACCCAGTACTTC	CASSLASMNLQETQYF
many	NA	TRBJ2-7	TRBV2	TGTGCCAGCAGTGAAGGTCCCGGAGTCACCTACGAGCAGTACTTC	CASSEGPGVTYEQYF
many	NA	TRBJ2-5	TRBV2	TGTGCCAGCAGTGGCGAGGGTAAAGAGACCCAGTACTTC	CASSGEGKETQYF
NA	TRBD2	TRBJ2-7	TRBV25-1	TGTGCCAGCAGCCCCAGAGGAGCGGGAGTTCGAGGGCAGTACTTC	CASSPRGAGVRGQYF
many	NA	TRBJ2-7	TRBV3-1	TGTGCCAGCAGCTCTACACCCTGGGACGAGCAGTACTTC	CASSSTPWDEQYF
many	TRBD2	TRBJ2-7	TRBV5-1	TGCGCCAGCAGCTCCCGGGGGACTAGCGGGAGTTACGAGCAGTACTTC	CASSSRGTSGSYEQYF
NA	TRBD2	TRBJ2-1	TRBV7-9	TGTGCCAGCAGCTTATTAGCGGGAGGGTGGCATGAGCAGTTCTTC	CASSLLAGGWHEQFF
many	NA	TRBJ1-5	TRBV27	TGTGCCAGCAGTCTAAGTTACGGGGCGGGGTGGGGTCAGCCCCAGCATTTT	CASSLSYGAGWGQPQHF
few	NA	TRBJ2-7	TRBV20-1	TGCAGTGCTTGGCCGCCTAACCAGCCTCACGAGCAGTACTTC	CSAWPPNQPHEQYF
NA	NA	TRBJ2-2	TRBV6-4	TGTGCCAGCAGTGAATGGGGGACTACCGGGGAGCTGTTTTTT	CASSEWGTTGELFF
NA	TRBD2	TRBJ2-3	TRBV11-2	TGTGCCAGCAGCCCTCAGGGACTAGCAGATACGCAGTATTTT	CASSPQGLADTQYF
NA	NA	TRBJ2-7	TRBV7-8	TGTGCCAGCAGCTTAGTACAGTCTCACCCCTCCTACGAGCAGTACTTC	CASSLVQSHPSYEQYF
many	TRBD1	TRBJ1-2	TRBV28	TGTGCCAGCAGAGGGGACAGGGTATACTATGGCTACACCTTC	CASRGDRVYYGYTF
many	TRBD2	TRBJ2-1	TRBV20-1	TGCAGTGCTAGTCGCCTAGCGGGAGGGAAGAATGAGCAGTTCTTC	CSASRLAGGKNEQFF
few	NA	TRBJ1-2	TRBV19	TGTGCCAGTAGTACCCCCCTGCCGGGAAGGGCTCAAGGGAGTGGCTACACCTTC	CASSTPLPGRAQGSGYTF
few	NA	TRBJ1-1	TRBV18	TGTGCCAGCTCGATAGGGCCCACTGAAGCTTTCTTT	CASSIGPTEAFF
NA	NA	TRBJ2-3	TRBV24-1	TGTGCCACCAGTGATTTCGGGATGCAGACAGGCACAGATACGCAGTATTTT	CATSDFGMQTGTDTQYF
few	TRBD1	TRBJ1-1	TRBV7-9	TGTGCCAGCAGCTGGGACAGAATAAACACTGAAGCTTTCTTT	CASSWDRINTEAFF
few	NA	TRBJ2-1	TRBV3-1	TGTGCCAGCAGCCAGGGGGCTGGTAATGAGCAGTTCTTC	CASSQGAGNEQFF
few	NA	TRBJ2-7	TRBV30	TGTGCCTGGAGTGTTGGCGCCTCGGGACGTGAGGAGCAGTACTTC	CAWSVGASGREEQYF
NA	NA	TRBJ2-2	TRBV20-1	TGCAGTGCTAGACCGGGAGCGAACACCGGGGAGCTGTTTTTT	CSARPGANTGELFF
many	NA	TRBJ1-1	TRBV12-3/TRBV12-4	TGTGCCAGCAGCGAGACTCTCCGGGACACTGAAGCTTTCTTT	CASSETLRDTEAFF
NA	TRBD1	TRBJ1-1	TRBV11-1	TGTGCCAGCAGCTCTACGGACAGGACTCCTGAAGCTTTCTTT	CASSSTDRTPEAFF
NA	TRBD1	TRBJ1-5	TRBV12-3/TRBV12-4	TGTGCCAGCAGGGCCGGGACAGGGGGTCAGCCCCAGCATTTT	CASRAGTGGQPQHF
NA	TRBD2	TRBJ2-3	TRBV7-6	TGTGCCAGCAGCCGCGGGACTAGCGGGGTAGATACGCAGTATTTT	CASSRGTSGVDTQYF
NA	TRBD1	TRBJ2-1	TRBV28	TGTGCCAGCAGTTTGTGGGGTCAGGGGGCCAATGAGCAGTTCTTC	CASSLWGQGANEQFF
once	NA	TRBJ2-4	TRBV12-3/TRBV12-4	TGTGCCAGCAGCTTTGGGGACTTGCCCCTCTTC	CASSFGDLPLF
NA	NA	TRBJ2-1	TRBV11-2	TGTGCCAGCAGCTTAGAAACTTGGACAAATCGATACAATGAGCAGTTCTTC	CASSLETWTNRYNEQFF
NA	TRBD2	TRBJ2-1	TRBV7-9	TGTGCCAGCAGCTTAAGGCTAGCGGGAGGGAACAATGAGCAGTTCTTC	CASSLRLAGGNNEQFF
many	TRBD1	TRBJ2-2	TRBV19	TGTGCCAGTAGGTCGGACAGGGTTCGGGACGGGGAGCTGTTTTTT	CASRSDRVRDGELFF
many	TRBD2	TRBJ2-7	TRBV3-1	TGTGCCAGCAGCCAACTTAAGACTAGCGGGAGGGCCTACGAGCAGTACTTC	CASSQLKTSGRAYEQYF
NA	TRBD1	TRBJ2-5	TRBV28	TGTGCCAGCCCGACAGGGGGCGCCCCCAAAGAGACCCAGTACTTC	CASPTGGAPKETQYF
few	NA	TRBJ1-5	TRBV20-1	TGCAGTGCTGCTCACTCCTACCAGCCCCAGCATTTT	CSAAHSYQPQHF